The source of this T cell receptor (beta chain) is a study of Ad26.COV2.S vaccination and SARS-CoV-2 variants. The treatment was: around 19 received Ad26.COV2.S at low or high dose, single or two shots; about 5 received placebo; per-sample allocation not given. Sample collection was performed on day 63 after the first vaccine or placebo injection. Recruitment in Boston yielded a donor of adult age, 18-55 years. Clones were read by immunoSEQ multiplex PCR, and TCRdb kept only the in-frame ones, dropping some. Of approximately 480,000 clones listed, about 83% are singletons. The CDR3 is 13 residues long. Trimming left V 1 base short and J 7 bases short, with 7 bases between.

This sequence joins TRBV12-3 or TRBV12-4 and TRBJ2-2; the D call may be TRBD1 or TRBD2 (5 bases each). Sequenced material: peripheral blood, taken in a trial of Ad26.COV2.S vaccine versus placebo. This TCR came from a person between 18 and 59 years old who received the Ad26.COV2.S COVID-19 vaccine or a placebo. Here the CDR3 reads CASSLGGIGELFF. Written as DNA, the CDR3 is TGTGCCAGCAGTTTAGGGGGGATCGGGGAGCTGTTTTTT.